The entry that follows covers one T cell receptor beta chain sequence. This sample was taken from a study of blood T cell repertoires in COVID-19. The CDR3 runs to 15 residues. Germline CDR1 and CDR2: SGHNT and YYREEE (reference sequence). Losses at the gene ends were 5 bases for V and 5 bases for J; bases not matched to a gene: 11. Measured with immunoSEQ multiplex PCR; TCRdb has only the in-frame clones, and not every one. The repertoire includes about 200,000 clones, about 86% of them detected once, and 0.6% to 1% sits in the top ten. V is TRBV5-4 and J is TRBJ2-5, with 8 positions matching TRBD2. This receptor was taken from a woman in her 70s with acute or convalescent COVID-19. Sequenced material: peripheral blood. The CDR3 DNA reads TGTGCCAGCAGTTATTGGGGCGGCGGGGGGGAGACCCAGTACTTC. Encoded protein: CASSYWGGGGETQYF. The complete variable domain, with remaining parts taken from reference TRBV5-4 and TRBJ2-5, reads ETGVTQSPTHLIKTRGQQVTLRCSSQSGHNTVSWYQQALGQGPQFIFQYYREEENGRGNFPPRFSGLQFPNYSSELNVNALELDDSALYLCASSYWGGGGETQYFGPGTRLLVL.